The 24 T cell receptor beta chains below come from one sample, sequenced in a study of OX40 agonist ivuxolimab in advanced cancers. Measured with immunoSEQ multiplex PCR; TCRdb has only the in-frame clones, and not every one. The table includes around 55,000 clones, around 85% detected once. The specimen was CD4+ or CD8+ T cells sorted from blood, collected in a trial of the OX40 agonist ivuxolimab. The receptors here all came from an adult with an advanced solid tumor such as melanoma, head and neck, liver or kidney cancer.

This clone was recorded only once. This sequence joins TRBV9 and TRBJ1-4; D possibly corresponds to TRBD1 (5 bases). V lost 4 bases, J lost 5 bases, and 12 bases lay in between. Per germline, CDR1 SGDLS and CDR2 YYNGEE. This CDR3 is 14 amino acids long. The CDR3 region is CASSPFQGNEKLFF. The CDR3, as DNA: TGTGCCAGCAGCCCTTTCCAGGGAAATGAAAAACTGTTTTTT.

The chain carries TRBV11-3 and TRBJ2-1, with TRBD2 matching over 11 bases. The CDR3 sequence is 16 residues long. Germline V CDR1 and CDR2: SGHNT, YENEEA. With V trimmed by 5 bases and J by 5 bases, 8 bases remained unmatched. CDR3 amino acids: CASSDRLAGHNNEQFF. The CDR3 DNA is TGTGCCAGCAGCGACCGACTAGCGGGACATAACAATGAGCAGTTCTTC.

CDR3: CASSELTGWGYTEAFF. The CDR3, as DNA: TGTGCCAGCAGTGAATTGACAGGGTGGGGATACACTGAAGCTTTCTTT. This rearrangement joins TRBV25-1 to TRBJ1-1, with 7 bases matching TRBD1. Germline V lookup: CDR1 MGHDK, CDR2 SYGVNS. The CDR3 runs to 16 residues. V shed 1 base and J 3 bases; nucleotides not matched to a gene: 8.

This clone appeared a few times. CDR3 DNA sequence: TGCGCCAGCAGTGACTTCCGCGGGACTACCTCCTCCGGGGAGCTGTTTTTT. This codes for CASSDFRGTTSSGELFF. The rearrangement uses TRBV10-1 and TRBJ2-2; 7 bases map to TRBD2. Germline V gives CDR1 WNHNN, CDR2 SYGVQD (reference sequence). The CDR3 extends over 17 amino acids. Losses at the gene ends were 3 bases for V and 6 bases for J; bases not matched to a gene: 13.

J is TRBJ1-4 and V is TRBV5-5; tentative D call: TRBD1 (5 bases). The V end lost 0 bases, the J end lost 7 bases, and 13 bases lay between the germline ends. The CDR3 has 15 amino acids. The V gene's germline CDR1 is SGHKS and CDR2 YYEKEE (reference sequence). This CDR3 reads CASSLARVESEKLFF. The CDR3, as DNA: TGTGCCAGCAGCTTGGCCAGGGTGGAGAGTGAAAAACTGTTTTTT.

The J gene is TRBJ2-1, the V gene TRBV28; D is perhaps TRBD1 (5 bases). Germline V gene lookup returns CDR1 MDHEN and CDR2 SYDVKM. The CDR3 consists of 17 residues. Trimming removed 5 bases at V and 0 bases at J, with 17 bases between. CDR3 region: CASSEDGQWSSYNEQFF. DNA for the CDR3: TGTGCCAGCAGTGAGGACGGACAATGGAGCTCCTACAATGAGCAGTTCTTC.

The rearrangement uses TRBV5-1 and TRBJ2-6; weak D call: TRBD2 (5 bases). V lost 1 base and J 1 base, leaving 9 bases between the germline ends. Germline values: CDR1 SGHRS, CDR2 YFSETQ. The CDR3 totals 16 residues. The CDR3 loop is CASSLKAGSGANVLTF. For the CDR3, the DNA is TGCGCCAGCAGCTTGAAGGCGGGTTCTGGGGCCAACGTCCTGACTTTC.

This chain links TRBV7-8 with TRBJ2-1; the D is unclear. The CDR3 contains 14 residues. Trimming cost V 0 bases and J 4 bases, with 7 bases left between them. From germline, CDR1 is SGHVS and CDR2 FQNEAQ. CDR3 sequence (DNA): TGTGCCAGCAGCTTAGCACGGACGTACAATGAGCAGTTCTTC. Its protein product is CASSLARTYNEQFF.

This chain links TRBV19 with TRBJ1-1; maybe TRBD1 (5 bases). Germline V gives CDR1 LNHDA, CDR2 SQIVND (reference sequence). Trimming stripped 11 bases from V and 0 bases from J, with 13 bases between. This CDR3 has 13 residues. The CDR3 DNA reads TGTGCCCTGGGGGGGAATCTGAACACTGAAGCTTTCTTT. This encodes CALGGNLNTEAFF.

The CDR3 nucleotides read TGCGCCAGCAGCCAAGTTGGACTAGCGGGAGCCGATGAGCAGTTCTTC. As protein: CASSQVGLAGADEQFF. This chain links TRBV4-1 with TRBJ2-1, with TRBD2 matching over 13 bases. After removal of 1 base from V and 8 bases from J, the junction contained 5 bases not matched to a gene. The germline gives CDR1 MGHRA, CDR2 YSYEKL. The CDR3 is 16 amino acids.

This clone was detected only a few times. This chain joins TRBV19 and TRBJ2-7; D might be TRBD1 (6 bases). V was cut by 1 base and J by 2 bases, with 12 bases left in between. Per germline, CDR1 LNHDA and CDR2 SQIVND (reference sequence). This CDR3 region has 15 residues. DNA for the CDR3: TGTGCCAGTAGTATAGGCAGGGGCTCCGCCTACGAGCAGTACTTC. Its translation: CASSIGRGSAYEQYF.

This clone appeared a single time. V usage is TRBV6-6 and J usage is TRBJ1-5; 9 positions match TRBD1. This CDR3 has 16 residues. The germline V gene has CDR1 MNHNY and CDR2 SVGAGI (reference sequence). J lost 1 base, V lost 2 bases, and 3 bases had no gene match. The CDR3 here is CASSYGGQGSNQPQHF. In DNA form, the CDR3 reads TGTGCCAGCAGTTACGGGGGACAGGGCAGCAATCAGCCCCAGCATTTT.

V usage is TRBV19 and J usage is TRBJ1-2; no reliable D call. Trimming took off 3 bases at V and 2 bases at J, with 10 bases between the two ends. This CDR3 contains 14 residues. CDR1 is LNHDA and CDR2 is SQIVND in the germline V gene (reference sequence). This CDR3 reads CASSIGSMNYGYTF. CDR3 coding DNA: TGTGCCAGTAGTATCGGTTCCATGAACTATGGCTACACCTTC. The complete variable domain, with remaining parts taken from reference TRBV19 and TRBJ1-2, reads DGGITQSPKYLFRKEGQNVTLSCEQNLNHDAMYWYRQDPGQGLRLIYYSQIVNDFQKGDIAEGYSVSREKKESFPLTVTSAQKNPTAFYLCASSIGSMNYGYTFGSGTRLTVV.

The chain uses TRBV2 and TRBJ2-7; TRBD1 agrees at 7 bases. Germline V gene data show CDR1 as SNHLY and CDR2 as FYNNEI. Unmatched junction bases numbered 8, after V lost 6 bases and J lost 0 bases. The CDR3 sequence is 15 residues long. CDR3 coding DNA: TGTGCCAGCAGAAAGACAGGGAAAAGCTCCTACGAGCAGTACTTC. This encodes CASRKTGKSSYEQYF.

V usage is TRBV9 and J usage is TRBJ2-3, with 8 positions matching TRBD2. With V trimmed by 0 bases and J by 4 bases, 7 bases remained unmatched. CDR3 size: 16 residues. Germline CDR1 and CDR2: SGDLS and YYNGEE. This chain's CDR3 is CASSVAQREFSDTQYF. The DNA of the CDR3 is TGTGCCAGCAGCGTAGCTCAGCGGGAGTTCTCAGATACGCAGTATTTT.

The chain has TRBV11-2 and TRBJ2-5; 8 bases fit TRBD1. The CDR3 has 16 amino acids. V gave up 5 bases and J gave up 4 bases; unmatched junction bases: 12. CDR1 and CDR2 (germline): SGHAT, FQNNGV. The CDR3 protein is CASSPHTGTGGETQYF. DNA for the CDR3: TGTGCCAGCAGCCCACACACTGGGACAGGTGGAGAGACCCAGTACTTC.

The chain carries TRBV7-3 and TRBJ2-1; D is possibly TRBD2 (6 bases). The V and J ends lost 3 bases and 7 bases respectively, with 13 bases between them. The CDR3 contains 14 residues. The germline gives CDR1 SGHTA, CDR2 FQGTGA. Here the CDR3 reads CASSFTSSSNEQFF. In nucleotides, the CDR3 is TGTGCCAGCAGCTTTACTAGCTCCTCTAATGAGCAGTTCTTC.

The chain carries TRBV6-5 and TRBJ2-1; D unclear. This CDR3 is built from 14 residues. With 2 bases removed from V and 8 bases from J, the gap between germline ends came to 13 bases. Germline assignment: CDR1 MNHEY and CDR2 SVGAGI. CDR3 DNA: TGTGCCAGCAGTTACAGGGAAGTGAGCGATGAGCAGTTCTTC. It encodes CASSYREVSDEQFF.

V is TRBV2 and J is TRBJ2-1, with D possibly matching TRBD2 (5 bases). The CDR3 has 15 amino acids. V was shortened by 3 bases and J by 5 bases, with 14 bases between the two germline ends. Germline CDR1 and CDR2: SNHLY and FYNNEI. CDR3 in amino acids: CASSDVASSHNEQFF. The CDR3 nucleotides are TGTGCCAGCAGTGATGTGGCTAGCAGCCACAATGAGCAGTTCTTC. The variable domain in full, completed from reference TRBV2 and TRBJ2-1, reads EPEVTQTPSHQVTQMGQEVILRCVPISNHLYFYWYRQILGQKVEFLVSFYNNEISEKSEIFDDQFSVERPDGSNFTLKIRSTKLEDSAMYFCASSDVASSHNEQFFGPGTRLTVL.

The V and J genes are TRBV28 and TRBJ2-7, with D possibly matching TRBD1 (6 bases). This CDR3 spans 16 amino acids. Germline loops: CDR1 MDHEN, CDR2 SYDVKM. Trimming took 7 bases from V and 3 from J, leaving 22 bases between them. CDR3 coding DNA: TGTGCCAGCAACCACGCTAATCCGGGACACCTCTACGAGCAGTACTTC. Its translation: CASNHANPGHLYEQYF.

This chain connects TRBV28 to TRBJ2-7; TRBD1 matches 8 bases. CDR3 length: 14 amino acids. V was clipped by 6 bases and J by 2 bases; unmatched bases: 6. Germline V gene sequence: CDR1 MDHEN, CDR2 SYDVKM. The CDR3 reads CASRTGTGPYEQYF. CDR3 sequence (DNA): TGTGCCAGCAGAACCGGGACAGGACCCTACGAGCAGTACTTC.

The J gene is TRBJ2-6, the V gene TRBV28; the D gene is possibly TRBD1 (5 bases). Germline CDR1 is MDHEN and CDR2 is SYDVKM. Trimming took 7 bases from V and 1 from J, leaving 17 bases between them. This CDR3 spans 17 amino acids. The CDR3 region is CASTGRVLSSGANVLTF. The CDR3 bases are TGTGCCAGCACGGGCAGGGTCCTAAGTTCTGGGGCCAACGTCCTGACTTTC.

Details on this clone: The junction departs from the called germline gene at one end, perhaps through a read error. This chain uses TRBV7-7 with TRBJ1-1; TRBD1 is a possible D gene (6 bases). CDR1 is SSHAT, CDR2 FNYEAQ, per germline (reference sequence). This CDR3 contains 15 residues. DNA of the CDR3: TGTGCTAGCAGCCAAACAAATCGGGGGGCTACTGAAGCTTTCTTT. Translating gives CASSQTNRGATEAFF.

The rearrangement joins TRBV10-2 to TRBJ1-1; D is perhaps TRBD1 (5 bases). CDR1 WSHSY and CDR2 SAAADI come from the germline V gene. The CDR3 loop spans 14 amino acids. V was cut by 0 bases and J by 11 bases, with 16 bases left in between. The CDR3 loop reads CASSESAGRVDAFF. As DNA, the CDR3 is TGCGCCAGCAGTGAGTCGGCCGGCAGGGTGGATGCTTTCTTT.